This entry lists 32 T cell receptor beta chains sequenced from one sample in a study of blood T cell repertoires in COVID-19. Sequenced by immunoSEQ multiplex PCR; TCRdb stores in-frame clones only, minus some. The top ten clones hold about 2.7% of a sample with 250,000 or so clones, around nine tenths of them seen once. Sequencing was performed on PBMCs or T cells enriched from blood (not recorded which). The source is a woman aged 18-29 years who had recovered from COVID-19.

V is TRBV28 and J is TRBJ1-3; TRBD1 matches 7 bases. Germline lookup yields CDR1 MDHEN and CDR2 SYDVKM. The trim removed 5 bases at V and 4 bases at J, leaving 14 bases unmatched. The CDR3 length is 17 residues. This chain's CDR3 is CASSPYPPTGYGNTIYF. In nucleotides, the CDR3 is TGTGCCAGCAGTCCTTACCCCCCGACAGGGTACGGAAACACCATATATTTT.

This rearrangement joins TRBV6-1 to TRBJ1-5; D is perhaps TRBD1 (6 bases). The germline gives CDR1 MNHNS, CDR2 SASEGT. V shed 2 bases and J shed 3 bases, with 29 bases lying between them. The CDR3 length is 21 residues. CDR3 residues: CASSERGTNKLLTKNNQPQHF. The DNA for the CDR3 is TGTGCCAGCAGTGAAAGGGGGACGAACAAATTACTAACAAAAAACAATCAGCCCCAGCATTTT.

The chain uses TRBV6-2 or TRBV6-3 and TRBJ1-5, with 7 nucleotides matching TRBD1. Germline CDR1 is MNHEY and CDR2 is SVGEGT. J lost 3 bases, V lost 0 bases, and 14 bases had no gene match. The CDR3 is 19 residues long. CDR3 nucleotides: TGTGCCAGCAGTTACTCATTAGTACAGGGGCGAGATGACAATCAGCCCCAGCATTTT. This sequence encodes CASSYSLVQGRDDNQPQHF.

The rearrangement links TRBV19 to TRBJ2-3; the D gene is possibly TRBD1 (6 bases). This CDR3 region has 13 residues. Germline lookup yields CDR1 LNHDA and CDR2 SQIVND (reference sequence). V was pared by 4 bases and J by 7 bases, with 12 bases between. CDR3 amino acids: CASSTRGQHTQYF. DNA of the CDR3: TGTGCCAGTAGTACCAGGGGTCAGCATACGCAGTATTTT. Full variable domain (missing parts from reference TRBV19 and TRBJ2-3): DGGITQSPKYLFRKEGQNVTLSCEQNLNHDAMYWYRQDPGQGLRLIYYSQIVNDFQKGDIAEGYSVSREKKESFPLTVTSAQKNPTAFYLCASSTRGQHTQYFGPGTRLTVL.

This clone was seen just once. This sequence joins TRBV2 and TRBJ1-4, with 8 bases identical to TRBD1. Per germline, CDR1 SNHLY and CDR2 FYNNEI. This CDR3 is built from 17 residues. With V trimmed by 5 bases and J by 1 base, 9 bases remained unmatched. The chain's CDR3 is CASSRQGPRLTNEKLFF. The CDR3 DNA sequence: TGTGCCAGCAGTCGACAGGGGCCTCGGCTAACTAATGAAAAACTGTTTTTT.

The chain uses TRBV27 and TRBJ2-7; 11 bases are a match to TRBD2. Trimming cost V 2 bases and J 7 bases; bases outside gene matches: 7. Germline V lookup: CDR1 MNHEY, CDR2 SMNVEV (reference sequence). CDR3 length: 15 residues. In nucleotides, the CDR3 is TGTGCCAGCAGTTTACTAACTAGCGGGAGAGGAGAGCAGTACTTC. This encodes CASSLLTSGRGEQYF.

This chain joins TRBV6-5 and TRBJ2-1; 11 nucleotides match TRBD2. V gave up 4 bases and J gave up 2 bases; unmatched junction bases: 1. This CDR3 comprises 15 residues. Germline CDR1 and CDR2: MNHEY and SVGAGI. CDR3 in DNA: TGTGCCAGCAGTTCGACTAGCGGGACCTACAATGAGCAGTTCTTC. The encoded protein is CASSSTSGTYNEQFF.

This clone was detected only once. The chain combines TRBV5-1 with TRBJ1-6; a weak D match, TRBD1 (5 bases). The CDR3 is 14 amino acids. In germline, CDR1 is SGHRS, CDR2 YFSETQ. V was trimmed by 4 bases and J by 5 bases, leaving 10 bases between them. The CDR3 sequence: CASSQDTNNSPLHF. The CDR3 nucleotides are TGCGCCAGCAGCCAGGACACAAATAATTCACCCCTCCACTTT.

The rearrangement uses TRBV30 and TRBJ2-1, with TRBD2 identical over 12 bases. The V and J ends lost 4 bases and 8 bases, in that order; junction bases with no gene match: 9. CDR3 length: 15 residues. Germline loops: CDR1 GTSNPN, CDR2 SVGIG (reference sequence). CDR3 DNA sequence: TGTGCCTGGAACCAACCTAGCGGGGGGGTCGATGAGCAGTTCTTC. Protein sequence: CAWNQPSGGVDEQFF.

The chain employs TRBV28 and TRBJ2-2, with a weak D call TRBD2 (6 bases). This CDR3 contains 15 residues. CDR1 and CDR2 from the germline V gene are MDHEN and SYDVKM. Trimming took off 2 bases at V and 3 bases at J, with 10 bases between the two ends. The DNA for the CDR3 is TGTGCCAGCAGTTTAGCCGGGAGAGACACCGGGGAGCTGTTTTTT. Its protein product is CASSLAGRDTGELFF.

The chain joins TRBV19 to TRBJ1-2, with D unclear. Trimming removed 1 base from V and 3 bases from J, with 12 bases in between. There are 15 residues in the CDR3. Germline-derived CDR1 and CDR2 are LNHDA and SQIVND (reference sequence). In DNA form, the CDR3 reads TGTGCCAGTAGTATAGGGTTTACAGAAGACTATGGCTACACCTTC. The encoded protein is CASSIGFTEDYGYTF. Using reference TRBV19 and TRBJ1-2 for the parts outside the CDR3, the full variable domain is DGGITQSPKYLFRKEGQNVTLSCEQNLNHDAMYWYRQDPGQGLRLIYYSQIVNDFQKGDIAEGYSVSREKKESFPLTVTSAQKNPTAFYLCASSIGFTEDYGYTFGSGTRLTVV.

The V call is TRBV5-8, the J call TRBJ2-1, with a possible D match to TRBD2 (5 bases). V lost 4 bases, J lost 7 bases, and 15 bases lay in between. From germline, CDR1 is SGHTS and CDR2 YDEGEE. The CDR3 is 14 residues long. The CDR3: CASSPLTTGNEQFF. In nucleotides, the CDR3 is TGTGCCAGCAGCCCTTTGACTACTGGGAATGAGCAGTTCTTC.

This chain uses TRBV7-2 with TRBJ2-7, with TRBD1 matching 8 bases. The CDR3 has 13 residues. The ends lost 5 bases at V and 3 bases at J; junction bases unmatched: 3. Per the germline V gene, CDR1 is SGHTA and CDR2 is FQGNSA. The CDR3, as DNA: TGTGCCAGCAGCCAGACAGGGGACTACGAGCAGTACTTC. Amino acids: CASSQTGDYEQYF.

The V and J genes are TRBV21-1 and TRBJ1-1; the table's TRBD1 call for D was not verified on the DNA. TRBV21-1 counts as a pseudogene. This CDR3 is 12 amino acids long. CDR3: CASSKGRQGAFF. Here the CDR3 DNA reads TGTGCCAGCAGCAAGGGGAGACAGGGGGCTTTCTTT.

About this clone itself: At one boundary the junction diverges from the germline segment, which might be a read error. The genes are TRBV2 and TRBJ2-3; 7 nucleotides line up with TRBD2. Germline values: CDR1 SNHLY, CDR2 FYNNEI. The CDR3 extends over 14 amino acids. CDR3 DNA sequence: TGTGCCAGCAGTGAATGGCTAGCGGAGTTGGGTCCCACTTTT. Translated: CASSEWLAELGPTF.

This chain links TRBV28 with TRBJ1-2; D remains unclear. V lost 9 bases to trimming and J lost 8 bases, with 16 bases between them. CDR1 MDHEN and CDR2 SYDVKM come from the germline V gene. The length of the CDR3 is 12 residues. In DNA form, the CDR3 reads TGTGCCAGTCTCCCTTCTCTAGGAGGCTACACCTTC. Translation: CASLPSLGGYTF.

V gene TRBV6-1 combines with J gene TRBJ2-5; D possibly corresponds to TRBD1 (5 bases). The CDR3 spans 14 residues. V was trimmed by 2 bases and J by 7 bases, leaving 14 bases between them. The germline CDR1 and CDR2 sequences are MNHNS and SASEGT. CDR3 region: CASSESTAGGTQYF. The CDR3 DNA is TGTGCCAGCAGTGAATCGACAGCCGGTGGGACCCAGTACTTC.

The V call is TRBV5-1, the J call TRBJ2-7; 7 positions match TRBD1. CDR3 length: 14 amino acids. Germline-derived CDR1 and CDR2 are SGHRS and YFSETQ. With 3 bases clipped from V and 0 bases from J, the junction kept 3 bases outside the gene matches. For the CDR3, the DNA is TGCGCCAGCAGCTCCGGACAGGACTCCTACGAGCAGTACTTC. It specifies CASSSGQDSYEQYF.

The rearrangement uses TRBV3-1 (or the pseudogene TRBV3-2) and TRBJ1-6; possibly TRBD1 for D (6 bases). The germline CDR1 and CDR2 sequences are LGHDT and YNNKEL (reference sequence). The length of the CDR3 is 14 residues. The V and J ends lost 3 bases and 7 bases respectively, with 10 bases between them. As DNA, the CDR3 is TGTGCCAGCAGCCATAACAGGGTCAATTCACCCCTCCACTTT. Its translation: CASSHNRVNSPLHF.

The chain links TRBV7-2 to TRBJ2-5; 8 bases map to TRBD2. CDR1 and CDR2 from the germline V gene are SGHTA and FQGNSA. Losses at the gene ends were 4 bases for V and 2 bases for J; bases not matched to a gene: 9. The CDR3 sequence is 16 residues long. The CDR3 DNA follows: TGTGCCAGCAGCTGGAGCTTAGCGGGGAGACAAGAGACCCAGTACTTC. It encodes CASSWSLAGRQETQYF.

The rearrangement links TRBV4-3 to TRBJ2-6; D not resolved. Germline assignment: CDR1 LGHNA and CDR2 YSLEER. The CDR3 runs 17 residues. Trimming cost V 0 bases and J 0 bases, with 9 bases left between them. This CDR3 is CASSQESSGSGANVLTF. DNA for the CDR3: TGCGCCAGCAGCCAAGAAAGCTCAGGCTCTGGGGCCAACGTCCTGACTTTC.

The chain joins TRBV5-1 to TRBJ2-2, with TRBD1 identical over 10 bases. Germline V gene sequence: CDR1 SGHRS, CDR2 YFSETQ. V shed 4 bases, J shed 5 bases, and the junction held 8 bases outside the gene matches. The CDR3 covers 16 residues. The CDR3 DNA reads TGCGCCAGCAGCACGGGACAGGGGCCGAGGACCGGGGAGCTGTTTTTT. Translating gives CASSTGQGPRTGELFF.

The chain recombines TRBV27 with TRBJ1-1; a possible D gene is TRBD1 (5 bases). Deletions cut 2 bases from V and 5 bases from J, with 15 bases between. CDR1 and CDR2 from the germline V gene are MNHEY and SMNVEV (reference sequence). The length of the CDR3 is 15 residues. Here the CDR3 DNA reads TGTGCCAGCAGTTTAAATCAGGGAAGGTGGACTGAAGCTTTCTTT. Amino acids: CASSLNQGRWTEAFF.

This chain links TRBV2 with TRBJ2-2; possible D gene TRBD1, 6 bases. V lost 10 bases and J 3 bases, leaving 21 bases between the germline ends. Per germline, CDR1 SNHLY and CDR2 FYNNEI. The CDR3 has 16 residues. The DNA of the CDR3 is TGTGCCACCCTAAACAGGGACCAACGCGACACCGGGGAGCTGTTTTTT. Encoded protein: CATLNRDQRDTGELFF.

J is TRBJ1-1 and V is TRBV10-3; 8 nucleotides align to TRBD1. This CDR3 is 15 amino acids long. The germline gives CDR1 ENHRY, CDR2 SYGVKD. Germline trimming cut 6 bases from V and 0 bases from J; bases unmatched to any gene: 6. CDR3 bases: TGTGCCATCAGCGGACAGGGTTCCATGAACACTGAAGCTTTCTTT. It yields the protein CAISGQGSMNTEAFF.

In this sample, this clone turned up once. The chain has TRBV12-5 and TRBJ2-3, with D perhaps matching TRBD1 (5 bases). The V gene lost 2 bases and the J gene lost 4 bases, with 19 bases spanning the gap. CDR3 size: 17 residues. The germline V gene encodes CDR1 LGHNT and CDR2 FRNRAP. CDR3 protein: CASGLTTQGASPDTQYF. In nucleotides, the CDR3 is TGTGCTAGTGGTTTGACCACGCAAGGGGCATCTCCAGATACGCAGTATTTT.

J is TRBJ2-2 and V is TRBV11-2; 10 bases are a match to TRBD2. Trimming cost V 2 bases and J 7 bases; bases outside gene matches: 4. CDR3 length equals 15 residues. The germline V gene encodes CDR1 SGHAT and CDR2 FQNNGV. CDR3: CASSLLAGVVGELFF. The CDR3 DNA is TGTGCCAGCAGCTTACTAGCGGGAGTTGTCGGGGAGCTGTTTTTT.

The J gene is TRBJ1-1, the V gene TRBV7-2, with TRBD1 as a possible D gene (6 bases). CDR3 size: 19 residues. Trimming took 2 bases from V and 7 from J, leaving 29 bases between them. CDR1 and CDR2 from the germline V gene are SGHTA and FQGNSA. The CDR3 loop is CASSLKYRRGGVKSGEAFF. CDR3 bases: TGTGCCAGCAGCTTAAAGTATCGCAGGGGAGGGGTGAAATCTGGTGAAGCTTTCTTT. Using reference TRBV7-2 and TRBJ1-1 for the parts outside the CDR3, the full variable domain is GAGVSQSPSNKVTEKGKDVELRCDPISGHTALYWYRQSLGQGLEFLIYFQGNSAPDKSGLPSDRFSAERTGGSVSTLTIQRTQQEDSAVYLCASSLKYRRGGVKSGEAFFGQGTRLTVV.

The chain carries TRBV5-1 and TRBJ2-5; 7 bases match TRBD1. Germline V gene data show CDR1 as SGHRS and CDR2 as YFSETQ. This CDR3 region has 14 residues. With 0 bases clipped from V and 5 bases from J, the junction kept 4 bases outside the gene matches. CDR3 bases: TGCGCCAGCAGCTTGGGGGGACAGAGGGAGACCCAGTACTTC. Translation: CASSLGGQRETQYF.

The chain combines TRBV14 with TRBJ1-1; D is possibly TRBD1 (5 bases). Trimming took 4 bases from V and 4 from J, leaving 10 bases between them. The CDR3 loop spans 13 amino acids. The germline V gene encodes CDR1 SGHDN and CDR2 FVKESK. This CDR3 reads CASSPGLLTEAFF. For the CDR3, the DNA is TGTGCCAGCAGCCCGGGACTTCTCACTGAAGCTTTCTTT. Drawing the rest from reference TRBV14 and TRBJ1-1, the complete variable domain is EAGVTQFPSHSVIEKGQTVTLRCDPISGHDNLYWYRRVMGKEIKFLLHFVKESKQDESGMPNNRFLAERTGGTYSTLKVQPAELEDSGVYFCASSPGLLTEAFFGQGTRLTVV.

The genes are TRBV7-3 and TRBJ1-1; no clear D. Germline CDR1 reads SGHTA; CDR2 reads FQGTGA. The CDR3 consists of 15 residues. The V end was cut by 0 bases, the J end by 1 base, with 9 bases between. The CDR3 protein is CASSLTRRTNTEAFF. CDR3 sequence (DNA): TGTGCCAGCAGCTTAACGAGGCGTACGAACACTGAAGCTTTCTTT. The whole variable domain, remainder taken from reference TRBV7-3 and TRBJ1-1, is GAGVSQTPSNKVTEKGKYVELRCDPISGHTALYWYRQSLGQGPEFLIYFQGTGAADDSGLPNDRFFAVRPEGSVSTLKIQRTERGDSAVYLCASSLTRRTNTEAFFGQGTRLTVV.

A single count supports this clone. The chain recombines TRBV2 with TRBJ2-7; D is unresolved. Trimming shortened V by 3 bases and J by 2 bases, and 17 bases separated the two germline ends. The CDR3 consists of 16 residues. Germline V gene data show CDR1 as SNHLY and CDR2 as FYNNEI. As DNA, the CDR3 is TGTGCCAGCAGTGACCCCCCCACACTAAGGCCCTACGAGCAGTACTTC. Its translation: CASSDPPTLRPYEQYF.